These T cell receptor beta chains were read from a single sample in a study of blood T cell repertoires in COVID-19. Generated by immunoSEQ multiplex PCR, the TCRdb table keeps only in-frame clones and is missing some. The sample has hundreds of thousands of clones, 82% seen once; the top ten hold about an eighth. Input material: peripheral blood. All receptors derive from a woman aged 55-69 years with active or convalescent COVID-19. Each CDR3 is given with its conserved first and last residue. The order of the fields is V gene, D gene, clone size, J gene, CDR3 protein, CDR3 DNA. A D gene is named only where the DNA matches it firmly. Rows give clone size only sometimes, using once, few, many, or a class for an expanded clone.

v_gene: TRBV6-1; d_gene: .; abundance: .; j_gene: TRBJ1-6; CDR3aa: CASSDGGSSYNSPLHF; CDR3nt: TGTGCCAGCAGTGATGGCGGCAGCTCCTATAATTCACCCCTCCACTTT
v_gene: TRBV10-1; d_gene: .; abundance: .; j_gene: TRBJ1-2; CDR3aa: CASRRQTYYGYTF; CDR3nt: TGCGCCAGCAGAAGACAGACTTACTATGGCTACACCTTC
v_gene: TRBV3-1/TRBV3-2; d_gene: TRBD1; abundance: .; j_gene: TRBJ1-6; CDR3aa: CASSQEDRGSPLHF; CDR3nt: TGTGCCAGCAGCCAAGAAGACAGGGGTTCACCCCTCCACTTT
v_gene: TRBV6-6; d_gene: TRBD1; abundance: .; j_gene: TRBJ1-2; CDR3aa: CASSPRQGSYGYTF; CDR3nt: TGTGCCAGCAGTCCCAGACAGGGGAGCTATGGCTACACCTTC
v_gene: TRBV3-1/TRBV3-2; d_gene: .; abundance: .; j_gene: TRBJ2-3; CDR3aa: CASSLSTDTQYF; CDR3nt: TGTGCCAGCAGCTTAAGCACAGATACGCAGTATTTT
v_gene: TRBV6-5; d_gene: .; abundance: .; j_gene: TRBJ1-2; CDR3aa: CASTTRGVNYGYTF; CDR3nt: TGTGCCAGCACTACAAGGGGCGTTAACTATGGCTACACCTTC
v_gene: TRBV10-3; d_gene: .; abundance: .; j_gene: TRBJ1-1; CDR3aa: CAISADGRNTEAFF; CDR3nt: TGTGCCATCAGTGCAGATGGCAGGAACACTGAAGCTTTCTTT
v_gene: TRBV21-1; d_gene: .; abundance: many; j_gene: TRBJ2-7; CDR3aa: CASSITGTGETYEQYF; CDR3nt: TGTGCCAGCAGCATCACCGGGACAGGGGAAACCTACGAGCAGTACTTC
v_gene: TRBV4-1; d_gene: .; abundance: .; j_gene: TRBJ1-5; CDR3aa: CASSQDPGVRQPQHF; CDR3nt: TGCGCCAGCAGCCAAGATCCCGGGGTCAGGCAGCCCCAGCATTTT
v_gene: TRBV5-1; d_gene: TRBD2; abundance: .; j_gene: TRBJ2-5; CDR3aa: CASSLLLAGGGETQYF; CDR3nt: TGCGCCAGCAGCTTGTTGCTAGCGGGGGGCGGAGAGACCCAGTACTTC
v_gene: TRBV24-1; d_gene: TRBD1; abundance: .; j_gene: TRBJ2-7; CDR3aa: CATNGQDRSYEQYF; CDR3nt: TGTGCCACCAACGGACAGGATCGCTCCTACGAGCAGTACTTC
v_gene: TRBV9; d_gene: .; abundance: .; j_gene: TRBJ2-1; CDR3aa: CASSSNNEQFF; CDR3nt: TGTGCCAGCAGCTCCAACAATGAGCAGTTCTTC
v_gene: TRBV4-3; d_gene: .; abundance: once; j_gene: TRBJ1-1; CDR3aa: CASSQDLSGAAGAFF; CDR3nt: TGCGCCAGCAGCCAAGATTTGTCAGGGGCCGCTGGCGCTTTCTTT
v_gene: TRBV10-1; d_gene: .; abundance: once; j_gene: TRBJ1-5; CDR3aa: CASTYGFSNQPQHF; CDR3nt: TGCGCCAGCACCTATGGTTTTAGCAATCAGCCCCAGCATTTT
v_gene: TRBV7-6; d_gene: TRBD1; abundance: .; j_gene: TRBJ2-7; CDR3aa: CASSPYGDRGGFYEQYF; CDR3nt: TGTGCCAGCAGCCCCTATGGGGACAGGGGGGGCTTCTACGAGCAGTACTTC
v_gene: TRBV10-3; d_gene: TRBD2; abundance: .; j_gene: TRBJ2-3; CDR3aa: CAISDLAGERGDTQYF; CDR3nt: TGTGCCATCAGTGATCTAGCGGGGGAACGAGGAGATACGCAGTATTTT
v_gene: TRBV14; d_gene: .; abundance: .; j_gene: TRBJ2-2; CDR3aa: CASSPVTGTGELFF; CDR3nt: TGTGCCAGCAGCCCCGTGACGGGGACTGGGGAGCTGTTTTTT
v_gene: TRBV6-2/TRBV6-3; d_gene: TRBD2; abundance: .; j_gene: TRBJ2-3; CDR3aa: CASSYVPTSGRDTQYF; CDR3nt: TGTGCCAGCAGTTACGTTCCGACTAGCGGGCGGGATACGCAGTATTTT
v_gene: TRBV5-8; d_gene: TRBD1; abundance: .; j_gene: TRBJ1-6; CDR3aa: CASSFGQGGSPLHF; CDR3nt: TGTGCCAGCAGCTTCGGACAGGGCGGTTCACCCCTCCACTTT
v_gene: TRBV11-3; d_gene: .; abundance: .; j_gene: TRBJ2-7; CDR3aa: CASSLGPTLSYEQYF; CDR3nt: TGTGCCAGCAGCTTAGGGCCGACACTTTCCTACGAGCAGTACTTC
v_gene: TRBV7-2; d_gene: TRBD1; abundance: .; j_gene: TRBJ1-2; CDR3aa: CASSLVGTGGSGYTF; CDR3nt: TGTGCCAGCAGCTTAGTAGGAACAGGGGGCTCTGGCTACACCTTC
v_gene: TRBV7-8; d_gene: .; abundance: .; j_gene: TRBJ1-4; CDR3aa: CASSPSRGEGGEKLFF; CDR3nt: TGTGCCAGCAGTCCCAGTCGTGGGGAGGGGGGTGAAAAACTGTTTTTT
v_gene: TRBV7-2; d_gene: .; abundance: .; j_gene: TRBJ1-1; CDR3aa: CASSNRVRTEAFF; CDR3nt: TGTGCCAGCAGCAACAGGGTGAGAACTGAAGCTTTCTTT
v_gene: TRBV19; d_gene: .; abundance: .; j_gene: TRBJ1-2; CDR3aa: CASSREPLYGYTF; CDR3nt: TGTGCCAGTAGTAGGGAGCCTCTCTATGGCTACACCTTC
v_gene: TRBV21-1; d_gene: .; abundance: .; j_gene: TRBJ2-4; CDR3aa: CASSNGRKAKNIQYF; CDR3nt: TGTGCCAGCAGCAATGGGAGGAAAGCCAAAAACATTCAGTACTTC
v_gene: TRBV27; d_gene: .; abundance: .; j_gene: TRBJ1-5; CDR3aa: CASSHRSNQPQHF; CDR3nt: TGTGCCAGCAGCCATAGAAGCAATCAGCCCCAGCATTTT
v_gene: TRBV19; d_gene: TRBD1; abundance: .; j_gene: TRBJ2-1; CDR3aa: CASQAPRTGVGNEQFF; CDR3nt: TGTGCCAGTCAAGCCCCTCGGACAGGGGTCGGCAATGAGCAGTTCTTC
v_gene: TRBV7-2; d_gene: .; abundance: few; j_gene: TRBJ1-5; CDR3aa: CASSLEAGQPQHF; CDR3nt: TGTGCCAGCAGCTTAGAGGCAGGTCAGCCCCAGCATTTT
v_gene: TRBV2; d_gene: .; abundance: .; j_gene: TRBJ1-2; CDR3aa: CASTTIFNYGYTF; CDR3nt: TGTGCCAGCACTACGATTTTTAACTATGGCTACACCTTC
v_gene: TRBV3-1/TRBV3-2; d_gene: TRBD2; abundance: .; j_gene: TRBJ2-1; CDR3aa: CASSQEAGVYNEQFF; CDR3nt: TGTGCCAGCAGCCAAGAAGCGGGGGTCTACAATGAGCAGTTCTTC
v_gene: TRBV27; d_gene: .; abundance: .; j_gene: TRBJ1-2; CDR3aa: CASLRGQGHTF; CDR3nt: TGTGCCAGCCTCAGGGGTCAAGGCCACACCTTC
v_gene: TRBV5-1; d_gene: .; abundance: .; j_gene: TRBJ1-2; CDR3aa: CASRATGYGGMGYTF; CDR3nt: TGCGCCAGCAGGGCGACCGGTTACGGAGGCATGGGCTACACCTTC
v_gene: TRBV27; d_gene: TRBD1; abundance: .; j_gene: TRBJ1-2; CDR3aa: CASSSGGGGYTF; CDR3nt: TGTGCCAGCAGTTCAGGGGGCGGTGGCTACACCTTC
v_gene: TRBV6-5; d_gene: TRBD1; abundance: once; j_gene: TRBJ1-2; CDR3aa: CASSSDRGLGYGYTF; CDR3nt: TGTGCCAGCAGTTCCGACAGGGGCCTGGGCTATGGCTACACCTTC